This T cell receptor beta chain appears in the sequencing data of a study of shared clonotypes between healthy human individuals. The protocol was immunoSEQ multiplex PCR, while the TCRdb copy is restricted to in-frame clones and leaves out a portion. This sample has 2.5 million or so clones, with around nine tenths found just once. Trimming shortened V by 10 bases and J by 0 bases, and 19 bases separated the two germline ends. The germline gives CDR1 MNHNY, CDR2 SVGAGI (reference sequence). CDR3 length equals 15 residues. This clonotype originated in a man between 18 and 35 years old in good health. This chain uses TRBV6-6 with TRBJ2-7, with D possibly being TRBD2 (7 bases). The source material was naive CD4+ T cells sorted from blood. Subset meaning: CD45RA+ positively selected. CDR3 residues: CATKGGASGSYEQYF. In DNA form, the CDR3 reads TGTGCCACCAAAGGGGGGGCTAGCGGCTCCTACGAGCAGTACTTC.